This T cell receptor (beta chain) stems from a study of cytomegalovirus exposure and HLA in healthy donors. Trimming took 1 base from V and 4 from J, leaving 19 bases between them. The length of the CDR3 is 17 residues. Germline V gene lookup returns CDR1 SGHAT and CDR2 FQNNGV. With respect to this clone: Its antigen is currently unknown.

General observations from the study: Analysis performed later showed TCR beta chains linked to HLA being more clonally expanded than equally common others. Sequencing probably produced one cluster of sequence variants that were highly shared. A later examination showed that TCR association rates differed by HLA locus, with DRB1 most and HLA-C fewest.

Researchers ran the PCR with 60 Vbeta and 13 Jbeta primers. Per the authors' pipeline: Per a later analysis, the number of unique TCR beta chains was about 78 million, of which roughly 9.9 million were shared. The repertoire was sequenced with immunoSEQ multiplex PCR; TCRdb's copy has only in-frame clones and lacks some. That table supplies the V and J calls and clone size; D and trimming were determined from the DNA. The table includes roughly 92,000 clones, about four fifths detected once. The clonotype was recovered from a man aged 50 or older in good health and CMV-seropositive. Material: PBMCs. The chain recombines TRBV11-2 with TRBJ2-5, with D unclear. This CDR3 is CASSLGSLAEKRETQYF. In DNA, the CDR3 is TGTGCCAGCAGCTTAGGTAGCCTGGCTGAAAAGAGAGAGACCCAGTACTTC.